The 9 T cell receptor beta chains listed next were all sequenced from one sample in a study of T cell responses to AZD1222 COVID-19 vaccine. The protocol was immunoSEQ multiplex PCR, while the TCRdb copy is restricted to in-frame clones and leaves out a portion. The data hold some 100,000 clones, with roughly 90% observed a single time. The sample was peripheral blood, taken on day 0 of AZD1222 vaccination. These receptor sequences come from an adult in good health.

This clone was seen once. The chain links TRBV6-5 to TRBJ1-4; the D gene is possibly TRBD1 (5 bases). Germline CDR1 reads MNHEY; CDR2 reads SVGAGI. The CDR3 is 16 amino acids. The V gene lost 1 base and the J gene lost 3 bases, with 12 bases spanning the gap. This chain's CDR3 is CASSYYTGGANEKLFF. In DNA, the CDR3 is TGTGCCAGCAGTTACTATACGGGGGGAGCTAATGAAAAACTGTTTTTT.

The V gene is TRBV9, the J gene TRBJ1-1, with 8 bases matching TRBD1. This CDR3 has 15 amino acids. The V segment lost 0 bases and the J segment 1 base; nucleotides outside the gene matches: 2. Germline CDR1 reads SGDLS; CDR2 reads YYNGEE. CDR3 nucleotide sequence: TGTGCCAGCAGCGTAGACAGGGGGAAGAACACTGAAGCTTTCTTT. It encodes CASSVDRGKNTEAFF.

This chain links TRBV5-1 with TRBJ2-5; 14 nucleotides align to TRBD2. The germline V gene has CDR1 SGHRS and CDR2 YFSETQ. The CDR3 totals 16 residues. Trimming cost V 3 bases and J 4 bases; bases outside gene matches: 5. The chain's CDR3 is CASSSRLAGGLETQYF. The CDR3, as DNA: TGCGCCAGCAGCTCCCGACTAGCGGGGGGGCTAGAGACCCAGTACTTC. The complete variable domain, with remaining parts taken from reference TRBV5-1 and TRBJ2-5, reads KAGVTQTPRYLIKTRGQQVTLSCSPISGHRSVSWYQQTPGQGLQFLFEYFSETQRNKGNFPGRFSGRQFSNSRSEMNVSTLELGDSALYLCASSSRLAGGLETQYFGPGTRLLVL.

The V call is TRBV11-2, the J call TRBJ2-7; the D gene is possibly TRBD1 (5 bases). Germline values: CDR1 SGHAT, CDR2 FQNNGV. V was pared by 1 base and J by 7 bases, with 14 bases between. CDR3 size: 14 residues. The CDR3, as DNA: TGTGCCAGCAGCTTAGTAAGGGGTTCGTGGGAGCAGTACTTC. This codes for CASSLVRGSWEQYF.

The table lists this clone with a count of one. The chain couples TRBV7-9 to TRBJ1-4; TRBD1 matches 9 bases. The CDR3 extends over 15 amino acids. Germline V gene lookup returns CDR1 SEHNR and CDR2 FQNEAQ (reference sequence). With V trimmed by 5 bases and J by 3 bases, 4 bases remained unmatched. The CDR3 loop is CASSQTGGSNEKLFF. Here the CDR3 DNA reads TGTGCCAGCAGCCAGACAGGGGGGTCTAATGAAAAACTGTTTTTT.

This chain connects TRBV7-2 to TRBJ2-4, with 8 bases aligning to TRBD1. The CDR3 spans 14 residues. Germline CDR1 SGHTA, CDR2 FQGNSA. This CDR3 reads CATGALALGNIQYF. In nucleotides, the CDR3 is TGTGCGACAGGGGCGCTTGCTTTAGGGAACATTCAGTACTTC.

The chain is built from TRBV2 and TRBJ1-2; D not resolved. There are 14 residues in the CDR3. Trimming stripped 6 bases from V and 5 bases from J, with 16 bases between. The germline V gene encodes CDR1 SNHLY and CDR2 FYNNEI. The CDR3 sequence is CASRRGTVGYGYTF. In DNA, the CDR3 is TGTGCCAGCAGGCGAGGCACTGTCGGTTATGGCTACACCTTC.

The chain joins TRBV2 to TRBJ2-1, with 8 bases identical to TRBD1. The CDR3 spans 13 residues. V was pared by 7 bases and J by 7 bases, with 6 bases of the junction left unmatched. CDR1 and CDR2 from the germline V gene are SNHLY and FYNNEI. The CDR3 DNA reads as TGTGCCAGCATTGCGACAGGGGTGAATGAGCAGTTCTTC. Amino acid sequence: CASIATGVNEQFF.

The chain is built from TRBV6-1 and TRBJ2-5; D call uncertain. CDR3 length equals 15 residues. Trimming shortened V by 2 bases and J by 2 bases, and 12 bases separated the two germline ends. The V gene's germline CDR1 is MNHNS and CDR2 SASEGT. CDR3 amino acids: CASSEYNMQQETQYF. In nucleotides, the CDR3 is TGTGCCAGCAGTGAATATAACATGCAGCAAGAGACCCAGTACTTC.